A selection of T cell receptor beta chains follows, all from one sample in a study of blood T cell repertoires in COVID-19. Profiled with immunoSEQ multiplex PCR; TCRdb holds only in-frame clones, not every one. The table shows 400,000 or so clones, with 70% to 90% occurring only once. Sequenced sample: peripheral blood. Receptors originate from a man younger than 30 with COVID-19, enrolled during active disease. Each CDR3 is given with its conserved first and last residue. Fields, in order: clone size, D gene, V gene, J gene, CDR3 protein, CDR3 DNA. D genes are given only for firm matches. Size is omitted from some rows. Given values are once, few, many or a class for expanded clones.

clone size: .
D gene: TRBD2
V gene: TRBV4-2
J gene: TRBJ2-1
CDR3 protein: CASSQVRAGVGYNEQFF
CDR3 DNA: TGTGCCAGCAGCCAAGTTCGAGCGGGAGTTGGGTACAATGAGCAGTTCTTC

clone size: .
D gene: .
V gene: TRBV3-1/TRBV3-2
J gene: TRBJ1-1
CDR3 protein: CASSPTDRRTEAFF
CDR3 DNA: TGTGCCAGCAGCCCAACAGACAGGCGCACTGAAGCTTTCTTT

clone size: .
D gene: TRBD1
V gene: TRBV9
J gene: TRBJ1-2
CDR3 protein: CASSPDRSNYGYTF
CDR3 DNA: TGTGCCAGCAGTCCGGACAGGAGTAACTATGGCTACACCTTC

clone size: .
D gene: .
V gene: TRBV5-1
J gene: TRBJ2-1
CDR3 protein: CASRAETGIREQFF
CDR3 DNA: TGCGCCAGCCGGGCCGAAACAGGGATAAGGGAGCAGTTCTTC

clone size: .
D gene: TRBD1
V gene: TRBV6-1
J gene: TRBJ1-5
CDR3 protein: CASSAPGTASLARGQPQHF
CDR3 DNA: TGTGCCAGCAGTGCCCCCGGGACAGCTTCTTTGGCGAGGGGGCAGCCCCAGCATTTT

clone size: .
D gene: .
V gene: TRBV4-1
J gene: TRBJ2-7
CDR3 protein: CASSQVGGRLTIHEQYF
CDR3 DNA: TGCGCCAGCAGCCAAGTGGGGGGGCGCTTAACTATTCACGAGCAGTACTTC

clone size: .
D gene: TRBD2
V gene: TRBV30
J gene: TRBJ2-7
CDR3 protein: CAWTPKGGVEQYF
CDR3 DNA: TGTGCCTGGACCCCGAAGGGAGGGGTCGAGCAGTACTTC

clone size: few
D gene: .
V gene: TRBV7-9
J gene: TRBJ1-6
CDR3 protein: CASSLQGYNSPLHF
CDR3 DNA: TGTGCCAGCAGTCTCCAGGGCTATAATTCACCCCTCCACTTT

clone size: .
D gene: TRBD1
V gene: TRBV3-1/TRBV3-2
J gene: TRBJ1-1
CDR3 protein: CASSPIQGAGEAFF
CDR3 DNA: TGTGCCAGCAGTCCAATCCAGGGGGCAGGTGAAGCTTTCTTT

clone size: .
D gene: .
V gene: TRBV7-8
J gene: TRBJ1-1
CDR3 protein: CASSSMRTAEAFF
CDR3 DNA: TGTGCCAGCAGCTCTATGAGGACAGCGGAGGCTTTCTTT

clone size: .
D gene: TRBD1
V gene: TRBV24-1
J gene: TRBJ2-2
CDR3 protein: CATSDLGTDNTGELFF
CDR3 DNA: TGTGCCACCAGTGATTTGGGGACAGATAACACCGGGGAGCTGTTTTTT

clone size: .
D gene: .
V gene: TRBV7-9
J gene: TRBJ2-7
CDR3 protein: CASSPAGTYEQYF
CDR3 DNA: TGTGCCAGCAGCCCGGCGGGGACCTACGAGCAGTACTTC

clone size: .
D gene: TRBD2
V gene: TRBV7-9
J gene: TRBJ2-5
CDR3 protein: CASSSREEGQETQYF
CDR3 DNA: TGTGCCAGCAGCTCGCGGGAGGAGGGCCAAGAGACCCAGTACTTC

clone size: .
D gene: TRBD1
V gene: TRBV4-1
J gene: TRBJ1-2
CDR3 protein: CASSQDQGASGYTF
CDR3 DNA: TGCGCCAGCAGCCAAGACCAGGGGGCTAGTGGCTACACCTTC

clone size: .
D gene: TRBD2
V gene: TRBV5-1
J gene: TRBJ2-2
CDR3 protein: CASRISGGADTGELFF
CDR3 DNA: TGCGCCAGCAGGATTAGCGGGGGGGCCGACACCGGGGAGCTGTTTTTT

clone size: .
D gene: TRBD2
V gene: TRBV2
J gene: TRBJ2-2
CDR3 protein: CASSELAGGTGELFF
CDR3 DNA: TGTGCCAGCAGTGAACTAGCGGGGGGCACCGGGGAGCTGTTTTTT

clone size: .
D gene: TRBD1
V gene: TRBV7-2
J gene: TRBJ2-7
CDR3 protein: CASSPRQGAPLEQYF
CDR3 DNA: TGTGCCAGCAGCCCACGACAGGGGGCCCCCCTGGAGCAGTACTTC

clone size: .
D gene: .
V gene: TRBV6-5
J gene: TRBJ1-5
CDR3 protein: CTTQDQPQHF
CDR3 DNA: TGTACCACCCAGGATCAGCCCCAGCATTTT

clone size: .
D gene: .
V gene: TRBV19
J gene: TRBJ1-1
CDR3 protein: CASSILGANTEAFF
CDR3 DNA: TGTGCCAGTAGTATTCTCGGAGCGAACACTGAAGCTTTCTTT

clone size: .
D gene: TRBD1
V gene: TRBV6-6
J gene: TRBJ2-1
CDR3 protein: CASSPHQTGDNEQFF
CDR3 DNA: TGTGCCAGCAGTCCTCACCAGACAGGGGACAATGAGCAGTTCTTC

clone size: once
D gene: TRBD1
V gene: TRBV4-2
J gene: TRBJ1-6
CDR3 protein: CASTTGDSPLHF
CDR3 DNA: TGTGCCAGTACTACAGGGGACTCACCCCTCCACTTT

clone size: .
D gene: TRBD1
V gene: TRBV11-3
J gene: TRBJ2-7
CDR3 protein: CASSLGRRDSPSSYEQYF
CDR3 DNA: TGTGCCAGCAGCTTAGGGCGTAGGGACAGCCCGAGCTCCTACGAGCAGTACTTC

clone size: .
D gene: .
V gene: TRBV7-2
J gene: TRBJ1-1
CDR3 protein: CASSLRGMNTEAFF
CDR3 DNA: TGTGCCAGCAGCTTAAGGGGAATGAACACTGAAGCTTTCTTT

clone size: .
D gene: TRBD1
V gene: TRBV19
J gene: TRBJ1-1
CDR3 protein: CASSPTGVGTEAFF
CDR3 DNA: TGTGCCAGTAGCCCGACAGGGGTTGGGACTGAAGCTTTCTTT

clone size: .
D gene: .
V gene: TRBV5-1
J gene: TRBJ2-5
CDR3 protein: CASSLVQGKETQYF
CDR3 DNA: TGCGCCAGCAGCTTGGTCCAGGGAAAAGAGACCCAGTACTTC

clone size: .
D gene: .
V gene: TRBV29-1
J gene: TRBJ2-3
CDR3 protein: CSVPGGVTDTQYF
CDR3 DNA: TGCAGCGTCCCCGGAGGGGTAACAGATACGCAGTATTTT

clone size: .
D gene: .
V gene: TRBV2
J gene: TRBJ1-6
CDR3 protein: CASSGPGGLEVYSPLHF
CDR3 DNA: TGTGCCAGCAGTGGACCCGGGGGGCTGGAGGTTTATTCACCCCTCCACTTT

clone size: .
D gene: .
V gene: TRBV2
J gene: TRBJ2-5
CDR3 protein: CASSVTGPRETQYF
CDR3 DNA: TGTGCCAGCAGTGTCACAGGACCGAGAGAGACCCAGTACTTC

clone size: .
D gene: TRBD2
V gene: TRBV3-1/TRBV3-2
J gene: TRBJ2-5
CDR3 protein: CASSQGSGGDETQYF
CDR3 DNA: TGTGCCAGCAGCCAAGGCAGCGGGGGGGATGAGACCCAGTACTTC

clone size: .
D gene: TRBD2
V gene: TRBV18
J gene: TRBJ2-7
CDR3 protein: CASSPERGREQYF
CDR3 DNA: TGTGCCAGCTCACCTGAGCGGGGGCGGGAGCAGTACTTC

clone size: .
D gene: .
V gene: TRBV7-9
J gene: TRBJ2-7
CDR3 protein: CASSAGVAYEQYF
CDR3 DNA: TGTGCCAGCAGCGCAGGGGTAGCCTACGAGCAGTACTTC

clone size: .
D gene: .
V gene: TRBV27
J gene: TRBJ2-2
CDR3 protein: CASSSGTHQNTGELFF
CDR3 DNA: TGTGCCAGCAGTTCCGGGACTCATCAAAACACCGGGGAGCTGTTTTTT

clone size: .
D gene: TRBD1
V gene: TRBV5-1
J gene: TRBJ2-5
CDR3 protein: CASSQGQGQETQYF
CDR3 DNA: TGCGCCAGCAGCCAGGGACAGGGACAAGAGACCCAGTACTTC

clone size: .
D gene: .
V gene: TRBV6-5
J gene: TRBJ2-7
CDR3 protein: CASISRQANEQYF
CDR3 DNA: TGTGCCAGCATAAGTAGGCAGGCAAACGAGCAGTACTTC

clone size: .
D gene: .
V gene: TRBV24-1
J gene: TRBJ1-2
CDR3 protein: CATSVLGEGWYGYTF
CDR3 DNA: TGTGCCACCAGTGTCCTCGGGGAGGGTTGGTATGGCTACACCTTC

clone size: .
D gene: TRBD2
V gene: TRBV18
J gene: TRBJ2-1
CDR3 protein: CASSPQEGGPYEQFF
CDR3 DNA: TGTGCCAGCTCACCACAAGAGGGAGGGCCATATGAGCAGTTCTTC

clone size: .
D gene: .
V gene: TRBV5-1
J gene: TRBJ2-1
CDR3 protein: CASCKASRGEQFF
CDR3 DNA: TGCGCCAGCTGTAAAGCCTCCCGGGGGGAGCAGTTCTTC

clone size: few
D gene: .
V gene: TRBV3-1/TRBV3-2
J gene: TRBJ1-3
CDR3 protein: CASSQHHLRGGSGNTIYF
CDR3 DNA: TGTGCCAGCAGCCAACACCACCTCAGGGGTGGCTCTGGAAACACCATATATTTT

clone size: .
D gene: TRBD2
V gene: TRBV7-6
J gene: TRBJ2-2
CDR3 protein: CASSRAIAGVAELFF
CDR3 DNA: TGTGCCAGCAGTCGGGCGATAGCGGGAGTGGCGGAGCTGTTTTTT

clone size: .
D gene: TRBD1
V gene: TRBV10-3
J gene: TRBJ1-5
CDR3 protein: CAISALPDRPNQPQHF
CDR3 DNA: TGTGCCATCAGTGCCCTCCCGGACAGGCCAAATCAGCCCCAGCATTTT

clone size: .
D gene: TRBD2
V gene: TRBV27
J gene: TRBJ2-3
CDR3 protein: CASSPGLAGGGTDTQYF
CDR3 DNA: TGTGCCAGCAGTCCGGGACTAGCGGGGGGGGGCACAGATACGCAGTATTTT

clone size: .
D gene: .
V gene: TRBV15
J gene: TRBJ2-1
CDR3 protein: CATSRDKNTYNEQFF
CDR3 DNA: TGTGCCACCAGCAGAGATAAGAACACATACAATGAGCAGTTCTTC

clone size: .
D gene: TRBD1
V gene: TRBV18
J gene: TRBJ2-1
CDR3 protein: CASSPGQDPNEQFF
CDR3 DNA: TGTGCCAGCTCACCGGGACAGGACCCCAATGAGCAGTTCTTC

clone size: .
D gene: TRBD1
V gene: TRBV5-1
J gene: TRBJ2-7
CDR3 protein: CASSLDRGMREQYF
CDR3 DNA: TGCGCCAGCAGCTTGGACAGGGGGATGCGAGAGCAGTACTTC

clone size: .
D gene: .
V gene: TRBV7-9
J gene: TRBJ2-7
CDR3 protein: CASGKRGSGKIYEQYF
CDR3 DNA: TGTGCCAGCGGAAAACGGGGGAGCGGAAAAATCTACGAGCAGTACTTC

clone size: .
D gene: TRBD1
V gene: TRBV11-3
J gene: TRBJ2-2
CDR3 protein: CASSGYRGSLPQGELFF
CDR3 DNA: TGTGCCAGCAGCGGTTACAGGGGAAGTTTGCCCCAAGGAGAGCTGTTTTTT

clone size: .
D gene: .
V gene: TRBV5-1
J gene: TRBJ2-5
CDR3 protein: CASSLARTEETQYF
CDR3 DNA: TGCGCCAGCAGCTTGGCCCGAACAGAAGAGACCCAGTACTTC

clone size: .
D gene: TRBD2
V gene: TRBV19
J gene: TRBJ2-7
CDR3 protein: CASSIKVGTSGSFEQYF
CDR3 DNA: TGTGCCAGTAGTATAAAAGTGGGAACTAGCGGGAGTTTCGAGCAGTACTTC

clone size: .
D gene: .
V gene: TRBV5-4
J gene: TRBJ1-1
CDR3 protein: CASSSSPQENTEAFF
CDR3 DNA: TGTGCCAGCAGCTCCTCACCCCAGGAGAACACTGAAGCTTTCTTT

clone size: .
D gene: TRBD2
V gene: TRBV5-4
J gene: TRBJ2-1
CDR3 protein: CASSPTSGVDEQFF
CDR3 DNA: TGTGCCAGCAGCCCGACTAGCGGGGTCGATGAGCAGTTCTTC